The T cell receptor beta chain under discussion was sequenced for a study of immune evolution from preneoplasia to lung adenocarcinoma. Overall study context: HLA loss of heterozygosity: about 7% AIS, about 15% MIA, roughly 35% ADC, none AAH.

This clone was counted between two and nine times. Its antigen is undetermined. Resections took place in Japan or China from about 2013 to 2017. CDR3 length equals 11 residues. Germline V gives CDR1 GTSNPN, CDR2 SVGIG (reference sequence). V lost 5 bases to trimming and J lost 10 bases, with 14 bases between them. Study-wide results and caveats: Normal lung had the highest top T cell clone frequencies. Later-stage lesions appeared to have more T cells, more diversity, less clonality.

Repertoires were generated with immunoSEQ multiplex PCR, while TCRdb's copy carries only in-frame clones and drops some. The table records several thousand clones, 76% of them present only once. The source is a person aged 60-80 years with lung adenocarcinoma. Sequenced: FFPE minimally invasive lung adenocarcinoma tissue. The chain uses TRBV30 and TRBJ1-1; no clear D. As DNA, the CDR3 is TGTGCCTGGGACCTTTCAAGAGGAGCTTTCTTT. Translation: CAWDLSRGAFF.